Listed here are 15 T cell receptor beta chains from one sample, sequenced in a study of T cells in Graves' hyperthyroidism and ophthalmopathy. RNA transcripts provided the source from which TCR beta CDR3 regions were amplified. During a first-round RT-PCR of the TCR CDR3, the HTBI primer set was used. Using its own MiXCR run on the multiplex PCR reads, TCRdb lists one record per CDR3 protein. The data hold more than 600,000 distinct CDR3 sequences, with about a sixth observed a single time. Sequencing was performed on blood. Receptors originate from a man younger than 30 with Graves' hyperthyroidism.

This clonotype was observed many times. V is TRBV6-4 and J is TRBJ2-6; maybe TRBD2 (6 bases). The CDR3 is 17 residues long. The germline CDR1 and CDR2 sequences are MRHNA and SNTAGT. V gave up 6 bases and J gave up 0 bases, with 15 bases separating them. Here the CDR3 reads CASRRDSSGSGANVLTF. In DNA form, the CDR3 reads TGTGCCAGCAGGCGGGACTCTTCTGGCTCTGGGGCCAACGTCCTGACTTTC.

This clonotype showed up just a few times. One junction end does not reproduce the germline sequence, and a read error may be involved. The chain employs TRBV5-1 and TRBJ2-1; 11 positions match TRBD2. This CDR3 is built from 16 residues. Germline CDR1 reads SGHRS; CDR2 reads YFSETQ. CDR3: CASSLEGTSGYNEQFF. CDR3 nucleotide sequence: TGTGCCAGCAGCTTAGAGGGGACTAGCGGTTACAATGAGCAGTTCTTC.

This clonotype was observed a few times. This sequence joins TRBV9 and TRBJ2-3; 9 bases are a match to TRBD1. The ends lost 3 bases at V and 6 bases at J; junction bases unmatched: 8. The CDR3 is made up of 15 amino acids. Germline loops: CDR1 SGDLS, CDR2 YYNGEE. The CDR3 DNA reads TGTGCCAGCAGCGAGGGACAGGGAAGTTTCGATACGCAGTATTTT. Translating gives CASSEGQGSFDTQYF.

DNA for the CDR3: TGTGCCAGCAGTCACGTCCCGGGACAGGGTATTTTGACGGGAGACACGGATACGCAGTATTTT. Protein sequence: CASSHVPGQGILTGDTDTQYF. V and J are TRBV6-5 and TRBJ2-3; TRBD1 agrees at 9 bases. Unmatched junction bases numbered 27, after V lost 5 bases and J lost 6 bases. This CDR3 is 21 amino acids long. The germline V gene encodes CDR1 MNHEY and CDR2 SVGAGI.

V and J are TRBV14 and TRBJ2-4; no reliable D call. Trimming left V 6 bases short and J 1 base short, with 16 bases between. Germline V gene data show CDR1 as SGHDN and CDR2 as FVKESK. CDR3 length equals 16 residues. CDR3 in DNA: TGTGCCAGCAGTCCAAGGCGAACCGGGGCCAAAAACATTCAGTACTTC. It encodes CASSPRRTGAKNIQYF.

As to this clonotype: A much larger clone differs from this one at a single base, so this may be a read error. This chain joins TRBV28 and TRBJ2-7; 9 nucleotides match TRBD2. Germline V gene sequence: CDR1 MDHEN, CDR2 SYDVKM. The CDR3 is 17 amino acids. Here the CDR3 reads CANSHPKGLAGSYEQYF. The CDR3 nucleotides are TGTGCCAACAGTCACCCAAAGGGGCTAGCGGGGTCCTACGAGCAGTACTTC.

The table lists this clonotype with many counts. This sequence joins TRBV30 and TRBJ2-2; D is unresolved. Germline CDR1 reads GTSNPN; CDR2 reads SVGIG (reference sequence). Trimming pared 4 bases from V and 3 bases from J, leaving 12 bases between. This CDR3 is built from 14 residues. CDR3: CAWTQMGYTGELFF. The CDR3 DNA reads as TGTGCCTGGACCCAAATGGGGTACACCGGGGAGCTGTTTTTT.

This clonotype has a handful of counts. The chain joins TRBV20-1 to TRBJ1-2, with 9 nucleotides matching TRBD1. Germline CDR1 DFQATT, CDR2 SNEGSKA (reference sequence). The CDR3 extends over 13 amino acids. V lost 6 bases, J lost 7 bases, and 9 bases stayed unmatched. CDR3 sequence (DNA): TGCAGTGCGCCGACAGGGGGATTGGGTGGCTACACCTTC. Protein sequence: CSAPTGGLGGYTF.

The table lists this clonotype with a few counts. V usage is TRBV5-6 and J usage is TRBJ1-3, with 10 bases fitting TRBD1. Germline-derived CDR1 and CDR2 are SGHDT and YYEEEE. V gave up 4 bases and J gave up 3 bases; unmatched junction bases: 1. The CDR3 runs to 14 residues. The DNA for the CDR3 is TGTGCCAGCAGCGACAGGGGGCTTGGAAACACCATATATTTT. As protein: CASSDRGLGNTIYF.

This clonotype was detected many times. V is TRBV11-3 and J is TRBJ2-2, with TRBD1 as a possible D gene (5 bases). V shed 9 bases and J shed 7 bases, with 6 bases lying between them. The CDR3 has 10 amino acids. The germline V gene has CDR1 SGHNT and CDR2 YENEEA. For the CDR3, the DNA is TGTGCCAGTCAGGGCGGGGAGCTGTTTTTT. Amino acid sequence: CASQGGELFF.

This clonotype was counted ten times or more. The chain recombines TRBV15 with TRBJ2-7; possible D gene TRBD1, 6 bases. V shed 5 bases and J shed 5 bases, with 16 bases lying between them. This CDR3 region has 14 residues. CDR1 and CDR2 (germline): LNHNV, YYDKDF (reference sequence). For the CDR3, the DNA is TGTGCCACCAGCGAAAGCAGGGGAATCCACGAGCAGTACTTC. Protein sequence: CATSESRGIHEQYF.

This clonotype appeared a few times. The chain joins TRBV6-4 to TRBJ2-2; 7 bases are shared with TRBD2. V lost 6 bases to trimming and J lost 4 bases; unmatched junction nucleotides: 14. Germline loops: CDR1 MRHNA, CDR2 SNTAGT. The CDR3 is 17 residues long. The CDR3 DNA follows: TGTGCCAGCAGCCCGGGGGGACTCAGTTCCCCCACCGGGGAGCTGTTTTTT. Residues: CASSPGGLSSPTGELFF.

The CDR3 nucleotides read TGTGCCAGCAGCTTAACCTCCGGCACCGCGGGAGAAGCTTTCTTT. It specifies CASSLTSGTAGEAFF. The chain has TRBV7-3 and TRBJ1-1; D gene ambiguous. Trimming took 0 bases from V and 8 from J, leaving 16 bases between them. Germline V gene data show CDR1 as SGHTA and CDR2 as FQGTGA. The CDR3 sequence is 15 residues long.

The CDR3 region is CATSALAGAYNEQFF. CDR3 sequence (DNA): TGTGCCACCAGCGCCCTAGCGGGAGCCTACAATGAGCAGTTCTTC. The J gene is TRBJ2-1, the V gene TRBV15, with 10 bases aligning to TRBD2. The CDR3 contains 15 residues. From germline, CDR1 is LNHNV and CDR2 YYDKDF (reference sequence). Losses at the gene ends were 5 bases for V and 2 bases for J; bases not matched to a gene: 3.

The genes are TRBV6-2 or TRBV6-3 and TRBJ2-2; a weak D match, TRBD2 (5 bases). This CDR3 spans 12 amino acids. Germline V gene lookup returns CDR1 MNHEY and CDR2 SVGEGT. The germline V and J ends were trimmed by 10 bases and 6 bases, with 12 bases remaining between them. Here the CDR3 reads CAIQDWAGELFF. CDR3 nucleotides: TGTGCCATCCAGGACTGGGCCGGGGAGCTGTTTTTT.